The 5 T cell receptor beta chains below come from one sample, sequenced in a study of OX40 agonist ivuxolimab in advanced cancers. Here immunoSEQ multiplex PCR was the method, and the copy in TCRdb shows in-frame clones only, minus some. The sample includes 50,000 to 65,000 clones, under 85% seen only once; the top ten take around 5%. The specimen comprised CD4+ or CD8+ T cells sorted from blood, sampled in a trial of the OX40 agonist ivuxolimab. All receptors derive from an adult with an advanced solid tumor such as melanoma, head and neck, liver or kidney cancer.

This chain joins TRBV7-9 and TRBJ1-1; possible D gene TRBD1, 6 bases. CDR3 length equals 14 residues. Trimming cost V 0 bases and J 4 bases, with 9 bases left between them. Germline lookup yields CDR1 SEHNR and CDR2 FQNEAQ (reference sequence). In nucleotides, the CDR3 is TGTGCCAGCAGCTTAGCAGGGGGGGTCACTGAAGCTTTCTTT. It is translated as CASSLAGGVTEAFF.

J is TRBJ1-2 and V is TRBV5-5; 9 nucleotides match TRBD1. The CDR3 loop spans 15 amino acids. Unmatched junction bases numbered 7, after V lost 4 bases and J lost 3 bases. The germline V gene has CDR1 SGHKS and CDR2 YYEKEE (reference sequence). In nucleotides, the CDR3 is TGTGCCAGCAGCGGGACAGGGATCATCCACTATGGCTACACCTTC. Translation: CASSGTGIIHYGYTF.

The chain combines TRBV5-4 with TRBJ2-7; D may be TRBD1 (6 bases). CDR1 is SGHNT, CDR2 YYREEE, per germline (reference sequence). The ends were cut back, 1 base at V and 4 bases at J, with 6 bases in the middle. This CDR3 is built from 12 residues. The CDR3 nucleotides read TGTGCCAGCAGCTTGAGGGGGTACGAGCAGTACTTC. Protein product: CASSLRGYEQYF.

This clone appeared a single time. This chain connects TRBV19 to TRBJ2-7, with 7 bases identical to TRBD1. The germline V gene has CDR1 LNHDA and CDR2 SQIVND (reference sequence). The V and J ends lost 7 bases and 5 bases, in that order; junction bases with no gene match: 11. The CDR3 is 14 residues long. The CDR3 loop reads CASNEGATLNEQYF. The CDR3 DNA reads as TGTGCCAGTAACGAGGGGGCGACGCTTAACGAGCAGTACTTC.

The V gene is TRBV28, the J gene TRBJ1-4; TRBD1 matches 9 bases. CDR1 MDHEN and CDR2 SYDVKM come from the germline V gene. This CDR3 comprises 15 residues. V was pared by 6 bases and J by 5 bases, with 7 bases of the junction left unmatched. CDR3 DNA: TGTGCCAGCAGCTCACAGGGGGCCTGGAATGAAAAACTGTTTTTT. Amino acids: CASSSQGAWNEKLFF.